The rows below give T cell receptor beta chains drawn from one sample of a study of identical twins. TCRdb passed the 5' RACE reads through MiXCR, listing each CDR3 protein once. The data show some 500,000 distinct CDR3 sequences, approximately 15% seen once. These same records also appear under a second study, on yellow fever vaccine responses in identical twins.

Sequencing input: CD4+ T cells sorted from blood. The receptors derive from a young woman in good health. CDR3s include the opening cysteine and the closing phenylalanine or tryptophan. D genes are given only for firm matches. The size of a clone is reported for some rows only, either as once, few or many, or as a class for expanded clones.

>TRBD1|-|TRBJ2-7|TRBV7-2
TGTGCCAGCAGCTTAAGGGCCGGGACAGGGATGGGCGAGCAGTACTTC
CASSLRAGTGMGEQYF
>-|-|TRBJ1-2|TRBV20-1
TGCAGTGCCATGCAGGTCAAGAACTATGGCTACACCTTC
CSAMQVKNYGYTF
>-|few|TRBJ2-5|TRBV29-1
TGCAGCGTCTTTCTCTCCCAAGAGACCCAGTACTTC
CSVFLSQETQYF
>-|-|TRBJ2-7|TRBV5-1
TGCGCCAGCAGCTTCCAGGGCGGTTCGTACGAGCAGTACTTC
CASSFQGGSYEQYF
>TRBD2|-|TRBJ2-1|TRBV11-2
TGTGCCAGCAGCTCCCGACCACTAGCGAGCAATGAGCAGTTCTTC
CASSSRPLASNEQFF
>-|-|TRBJ2-3|TRBV5-1
TGCGCCAGCAGCCCGTCTTCTAGCACAGATACGCAGTATTTT
CASSPSSSTDTQYF
>TRBD2|few|TRBJ2-5|TRBV28
TGTGCCAGCAGTTTGACTAGCGGGGGGGGACAAGAGACCCAGTACTTC
CASSLTSGGGQETQYF
>-|few|TRBJ2-3|TRBV7-6
TGTGCCAGCAGCTTAGACGGACACACAGATACGCAGTATTTT
CASSLDGHTDTQYF
>-|-|TRBJ2-3|TRBV20-1
TGCAGTGCTAGCGGGGGAGATGGCACAGATACGCAGTATTTT
CSASGGDGTDTQYF
>TRBD2|-|TRBJ2-1|TRBV28
TGTGCCAGCAGTTCACCTTCGACTAGCAGGGATGAGCAGTTCTTC
CASSSPSTSRDEQFF
>-|few|TRBJ2-6|TRBV2
TGTGCCAGTAGCCGGGACAAGCTTCCTTCTGGGGCCAACGTCCTGACTTTC
CASSRDKLPSGANVLTF
>-|-|TRBJ2-4|TRBV6-5
TGTTCACCAGCGCCCCCCCACATTCAGTACTTC
CSPAPPHIQYF
>-|-|TRBJ2-5|TRBV2
TGTGCCACCCTAGTTCAAGGTCCGGAGGGAGAGACCCAGTACTTC
CATLVQGPEGETQYF
>-|few|TRBJ1-1|TRBV6-1
TGTGCCAGCAGTGACGGGAAGAACACTGAAGCTTTCTTT
CASSDGKNTEAFF
>TRBD2|few|TRBJ2-7|TRBV5-1
TGCGCCAGCAGCTGGGAGGGACTAGCGGCGCAGTACTTC
CASSWEGLAAQYF
>-|-|TRBJ2-7|TRBV6-5
TGTGCCAGCAGTTACTCTTCCGGGACGACCTACGAGCAGTACTTC
CASSYSSGTTYEQYF
>-|many|TRBJ2-7|TRBV5-1
TGCGCCAGCAGCTCAGGGAATTTCCCCTACGAGCAGTACTTC
CASSSGNFPYEQYF
>-|-|TRBJ2-7|TRBV7-9
TGTGCCAGCAGCTTAGCGATGCGCGAGCAGTACTTC
CASSLAMREQYF
>-|-|TRBJ1-4|TRBV7-2
TGTGCCAGCAGCCCTGGCGACGCAACTAATGAAAAACTGTTTTTT
CASSPGDATNEKLFF
>-|-|TRBJ1-5|TRBV4-1
TGCGCCAGCAGCCCCACGGGGGGTGGACAGCCCCAGCATTTT
CASSPTGGGQPQHF
>TRBD1|few|TRBJ1-4|TRBV4-3
TGCGCCAGCAGCCAAGGAGACAGGGAGGGTGAAAAACTGTTTTTT
CASSQGDREGEKLFF
>-|-|TRBJ2-5|TRBV11-2
TGTGCCAGCAGCACCGGACCGACCGTCAAGACCCAGTACTTC
CASSTGPTVKTQYF
>-|few|TRBJ2-2|TRBV6-2/TRBV6-3
TGTGCCAGCACTCCGACACCGGGTTCCGCCGGGGAGCTGTTTTTT
CASTPTPGSAGELFF
>-|-|TRBJ1-5|TRBV9
TGTGCCAGCAGTCGTAGGGGGGGAGTGGATCAGCCCCAGCATTTT
CASSRRGGVDQPQHF